Described below is a single T cell receptor beta chain sequence and its context. The V gene's germline CDR1 is DFQATT and CDR2 SNEGSKA (reference sequence). Trimming cost V 2 bases and J 5 bases, with 4 bases left between them. The CDR3 extends over 11 amino acids. The data were obtained in a study of PD-1 blockade in mismatch repair-deficient tumors. Study-level information: Patients had around 12 mismatch repair-deficient cancer types, all previously treated and progressing.

All patients were mismatch repair deficient, assessed by either PCR or immunohistochemistry. Produced via immunoSEQ multiplex PCR; TCRdb's table is partial and in-frame only. Counted here are roughly 53,000 clones, approximately 78% occurring once; the ten biggest clones make up 2.5% to 4%. The TCR was taken from an adult with mismatch repair-deficient cancer. The specimen comprised peripheral blood, sampled 4 weeks after starting pembrolizumab. This rearrangement joins TRBV20-1 to TRBJ2-1; D is unresolved. CDR3 loop: CSARPHNEQFF. The CDR3 bases are TGCAGTGCTAGACCTCACAATGAGCAGTTCTTC.